Following are 14 T cell receptor beta chains from one sample sequenced in a study of early stage breast cancer tumors. This table comes from immunoSEQ multiplex PCR, and its TCRdb copy is limited to in-frame clones, with some not included. Of over 45,000 clones listed, about 80% are singletons. Sequenced: blood. Receptors were obtained from a person aged 45-60 years with breast cancer.

The chain links TRBV5-6 to TRBJ2-3; possible D gene TRBD1, 6 bases. V was trimmed by 3 bases and J by 1 base, leaving 15 bases between them. Per germline, CDR1 SGHDT and CDR2 YYEEEE. The CDR3 has 16 residues. The CDR3 sequence is CASSSTGYWGTDTQYF. The CDR3, as DNA: TGTGCCAGCAGCTCTACAGGGTATTGGGGCACAGATACGCAGTATTTT. Full variable domain (outside the CDR3, taken from reference TRBV5-6 and TRBJ2-3): DAGVTQSPTHLIKTRGQQVTLRCSPKSGHDTVSWYQQALGQGPQFIFQYYEEEERQRGNFPDRFSGHQFPNYSSELNVNALLLGDSALYLCASSSTGYWGTDTQYFGPGTRLTVL.

CDR3 nucleotides: TGTGCCAGCAGCTTGGATGGGCGGAGCTACGAGCAGTACTTC. It codes for CASSLDGRSYEQYF. The chain has TRBV5-4 and TRBJ2-7; D gene uncertain. Per germline, CDR1 SGHNT and CDR2 YYREEE (reference sequence). V was pared by 0 bases and J by 3 bases, with 10 bases between. This CDR3 contains 14 residues.

This clone was seen a handful of times. The J gene is TRBJ1-1, the V gene TRBV28; D is ambiguous. The CDR3 runs to 14 residues. The germline gives CDR1 MDHEN, CDR2 SYDVKM. Trimming removed 3 bases at V and 1 base at J, with 9 bases between. DNA for the CDR3: TGTGCCAGCAGTTTCGTGGCAGGGAACACTGAAGCTTTCTTT. As protein: CASSFVAGNTEAFF.

This chain joins TRBV18 and TRBJ2-1; 7 bases fit TRBD1. The CDR3 has 16 residues. The ends lost 5 bases at V and 0 bases at J; junction bases unmatched: 7. CDR1 is KGHSH and CDR2 is LQKENI in the germline V gene. CDR3 nucleotides: TGTGCCAGCTCATCTCCCGGGACAGTCTCCTACAATGAGCAGTTCTTC. Residues: CASSSPGTVSYNEQFF. Full variable domain (rest looked up from reference TRBV18 and TRBJ2-1): NAGVMQNPRHLVRRRGQEARLRCSPMKGHSHVYWYRQLPEEGLKFMVYLQKENIIDESGMPKERFSAEFPKEGPSILRIQQVVRGDSAAYFCASSSPGTVSYNEQFFGPGTRLTVL.

The chain is built from TRBV19 and TRBJ1-1; D may be TRBD1 (5 bases). This CDR3 contains 15 residues. Trimming removed 4 bases from V and 6 bases from J, with 18 bases in between. The germline gives CDR1 LNHDA, CDR2 SQIVND (reference sequence). The CDR3 region has the DNA TGTGCCAGTAGTACCGCGGGTTGGGGGGGGTCTGAAGCTTTCTTT. Translating gives CASSTAGWGGSEAFF.

V is TRBV5-8 and J is TRBJ2-1; 13 bases are a match to TRBD2. Germline V gene data show CDR1 as SGHTS and CDR2 as YDEGEE. The CDR3 extends over 17 amino acids. V was pared by 0 bases and J by 0 bases, with 0 bases of the junction left unmatched. The CDR3 is CASSLGTSGSSYNEQFF. As DNA, the CDR3 is TGTGCCAGCAGCTTGGGGACTAGCGGGAGCTCCTACAATGAGCAGTTCTTC. The full variable domain, completed using reference TRBV5-8 and TRBJ2-1, is EAGVTQSPTHLIKTRGQQATLRCSPISGHTSVYWYQQALGLGLQFLLWYDEGEERNRGNFPPRFSGRQFPNYSSELNVNALELEDSALYLCASSLGTSGSSYNEQFFGPGTRLTVL.

Turning to this clone: At one end the junction does not follow the germline gene, possibly because of a read error. The chain joins TRBV23-1 to TRBJ1-3; D remains unclear. TRBV23-1 is reported as an ORF; its role is uncertain. The CDR3 consists of 9 residues. The CDR3 loop reads CASSQSRTF. CDR3 nucleotides: TGCGCCAGCAGTCAATCTAGAACCTTT.

The gene calls are TRBV18 and TRBJ2-7; TRBD1 agrees at 7 bases. The CDR3 totals 16 residues. The ends lost 2 bases at V and 3 bases at J; junction bases unmatched: 10. Germline loops: CDR1 KGHSH, CDR2 LQKENI. The CDR3 sequence is CASSPRGPGSDYEQYF. The CDR3 nucleotides are TGTGCCAGCTCACCAAGGGGGCCAGGGTCCGACTACGAGCAGTACTTC.

In nucleotides, the CDR3 is TGTGCCAGTGGACAGGGGCCTTCTAACTATGGCTACACCTTC. Amino acid sequence: CASGQGPSNYGYTF. This sequence joins TRBV19 and TRBJ1-2; 9 bases map to TRBD1. The CDR3 has 14 amino acids. The germline V gene has CDR1 LNHDA and CDR2 SQIVND (reference sequence). V lost 8 bases and J lost 0; bases outside the gene matches: 4.

This clone was found a few times. CDR3 protein: CASSFKREPQGEQYF. The CDR3 DNA is TGTGCCAGCAGTTTCAAACGGGAGCCCCAGGGGGAGCAGTACTTC. V gene TRBV28 combines with J gene TRBJ2-7, with D possibly being TRBD1 or TRBD2 (6 bases each). The V end lost 3 bases, the J end lost 7 bases, and 19 bases lay between the germline ends. CDR1 MDHEN and CDR2 SYDVKM come from the germline V gene. The CDR3 has 15 amino acids.

This chain links TRBV11-2 with TRBJ2-4, with 7 nucleotides matching TRBD1. Germline values: CDR1 SGHAT, CDR2 FQNNGV. The junction had 3 bases not matched to a gene; V was cut back by 3 bases and J by 13 bases. CDR3 size: 11 residues. CDR3 sequence reads: CASSFGTDQYF. In nucleotides, the CDR3 is TGTGCCAGCAGCTTCGGGACAGACCAGTACTTC.

The chain links TRBV18 to TRBJ2-3; D is perhaps TRBD2 (5 bases). This CDR3 spans 16 amino acids. V gave up 0 bases and J gave up 2 bases, with 12 bases separating them. CDR1 is KGHSH and CDR2 is LQKENI in the germline V gene. CDR3 sequence: CASSPPRASYTDTQYF. CDR3 coding DNA: TGTGCCAGCTCACCACCACGGGCTAGCTACACAGATACGCAGTATTTT.

This sequence joins TRBV18 and TRBJ2-5; D may correspond to TRBD1 or TRBD2 (5 bases each). The CDR3 runs to 15 residues. The germline gives CDR1 KGHSH, CDR2 LQKENI. With 4 bases removed from V and 1 base from J, the gap between germline ends came to 13 bases. This CDR3 is CASSLMAGGQETQYF. CDR3 DNA sequence: TGTGCCAGCTCACTCATGGCTGGGGGCCAAGAGACCCAGTACTTC. The full variable domain, with the rest looked up from reference TRBV18 and TRBJ2-5, is NAGVMQNPRHLVRRRGQEARLRCSPMKGHSHVYWYRQLPEEGLKFMVYLQKENIIDESGMPKERFSAEFPKEGPSILRIQQVVRGDSAAYFCASSLMAGGQETQYFGPGTRLLVL.

In its sample, this clone was seen a few times. The J gene is TRBJ2-3, the V gene TRBV9; the D gene could be TRBD1 or TRBD2 (7 bases each). This CDR3 comprises 17 residues. From germline, CDR1 is SGDLS and CDR2 YYNGEE. V was trimmed by 0 bases and J by 2 bases, leaving 16 bases between them. The CDR3 is CASSVVGGDRNTDTQYF. CDR3 coding DNA: TGTGCCAGCAGCGTAGTAGGGGGGGACAGAAACACAGATACGCAGTATTTT.